What follows are 9 T cell receptor beta chains derived from one specimen sequenced in a study of shared clonotypes between healthy human individuals. The repertoire was sequenced with immunoSEQ multiplex PCR; TCRdb's copy has only in-frame clones and lacks some. The data hold about 2.5 million clones, with roughly 92% observed a single time. Source material: naive CD4+ T cells from PBMCs. Subset of the sample: CD45RA+ positively selected. The receptor source for this set is a man younger than 35 in good health. Some clones in this sample may be carry-over from other donors' samples.

CDR3 coding DNA: TGTGCCAGCAGCGTAGCCAGCCAGAACACTGAAGCTTTCTTT. Residues: CASSVASQNTEAFF. The rearrangement links TRBV9 to TRBJ1-1; the D is unclear. Trimming left V 0 bases short and J 1 base short, with 7 bases between. Germline values: CDR1 SGDLS, CDR2 YYNGEE. CDR3 length: 14 residues.

CDR3: CASSPSDRLDQPQHF. DNA of the CDR3: TGTGCCAGCAGTCCCAGCGACAGGCTTGATCAGCCCCAGCATTTT. V is TRBV28 and J is TRBJ1-5, with D possibly being TRBD1 (6 bases). The CDR3 is 15 amino acids. Germline assignment: CDR1 MDHEN and CDR2 SYDVKM. The V and J ends lost 5 bases and 5 bases respectively, with 16 bases between them.

Points on this clone: The sample contains more than one DNA sequence encoding this CDR3. The V gene is TRBV10-3, the J gene TRBJ2-1, with D tentatively TRBD1 (6 bases). The V gene lost 5 bases and the J gene lost 7 bases, with 9 bases spanning the gap. The CDR3 spans 12 residues. CDR1 is ENHRY, CDR2 SYGVKD, per germline. CDR3 residues: CAISKTGNEQFF. The CDR3 coding sequence is TGTGCCATCAGTAAGACAGGTAATGAGCAGTTCTTC.

V usage is TRBV6-6 and J usage is TRBJ2-2; D gene unclear. CDR3 length: 13 residues. V was pared by 0 bases and J by 8 bases, with 7 bases between. Per the germline V gene, CDR1 is MNHNY and CDR2 is SVGAGI (reference sequence). This chain's CDR3 is CASSYSQLGELFF. The CDR3 DNA reads TGTGCCAGCAGTTACTCTCAGTTGGGGGAGCTGTTTTTT.

The sample holds one count of this clone. The chain joins TRBV18 to TRBJ2-5; tentatively, D is TRBD1 (6 bases). V shed 2 bases and J shed 4 bases, with 11 bases lying between them. The CDR3 sequence is 14 residues long. Per the germline V gene, CDR1 is KGHSH and CDR2 is LQKENI. The CDR3 DNA reads as TGTGCCAGCTCACCAGAAACAGGGCGAGAGACCCAGTACTTC. Protein product: CASSPETGRETQYF.

V is TRBV2 and J is TRBJ2-3; possibly TRBD2 for D (5 bases). The CDR3 is 17 residues long. The germline CDR1 and CDR2 sequences are SNHLY and FYNNEI. Trimming cost V 7 bases and J 1 base, with 21 bases left between them. The CDR3: CASMGKGWRAGTDTQYF. For the CDR3, the DNA is TGTGCCAGCATGGGCAAGGGTTGGCGGGCGGGCACAGATACGCAGTATTTT.

The rearrangement joins TRBV7-3 to TRBJ1-5; TRBD1 matches at 12 bases. CDR1 and CDR2 from the germline V gene are SGHTA and FQGTGA. V shed 8 bases, J shed 1 base, and the junction held 9 bases outside the gene matches. This CDR3 has 17 residues. As DNA, the CDR3 is TGTGCCAGCGGGCCGGGACAGGGGGCCGTGAGCAATCAGCCCCAGCATTTT. Its protein product is CASGPGQGAVSNQPQHF.

The V and J genes are TRBV6-5 and TRBJ2-7; D is undetermined. V lost 4 bases to trimming and J lost 5 bases, with 12 bases between them. Germline CDR1 reads MNHEY; CDR2 reads SVGAGI. CDR3 size: 13 residues. In DNA, the CDR3 is TGTGCCAGCAGTTCCCTGTCCCACCACGAGCAGTACTTC. Its protein is CASSSLSHHEQYF.

The chain combines TRBV4-2 with TRBJ1-2; 7 positions agree with TRBD1. The CDR3 length is 13 residues. The junction had 4 bases not matched to a gene; V was cut back by 3 bases and J by 6 bases. The germline CDR1 and CDR2 sequences are LGHNA and YNFKEQ. The CDR3 coding sequence is TGTGCCAGCAGCCAGCGCACAGGGGATGGCTACACCTTC. This encodes CASSQRTGDGYTF.